This T cell receptor (beta chain) was profiled in a study of blood T cell repertoires in COVID-19. For the study at large: The United States, Italy and Spain supplied acute and convalescent COVID-19 samples. T cells, B-cell-depleted T cells, or PBMCs provided the cDNA or gDNA that served as material.

Original data processing: Amplification of reference gene primers provided the estimated nucleated cell counts. The method was immunoSEQ multiplex PCR; TCRdb's version includes in-frame clones alone and lacks a portion of them. The V and J calls and clone size are taken from that table; D and trimming were inferred from the DNA. The repertoire has 280,000 or so clones, more than 75% of them found once; the top ten carry 2.1%. This CDR3 has 14 residues. The germline V gene encodes CDR1 MGHRA and CDR2 YSYEKL. J was trimmed by 3 bases and V by 1 base; bases with no gene match: 3. Sequences were obtained from peripheral blood. The rearrangement uses TRBV4-1 and TRBJ2-7, with 7 nucleotides matching TRBD2. The clonotype was recovered from a woman aged 25 to 39 who had recovered from COVID-19. CDR3 nucleotide sequence: TGCGCCAGCAGCCAAGTCGCTAGCGGCTACGAGCAGTACTTC. As protein: CASSQVASGYEQYF.